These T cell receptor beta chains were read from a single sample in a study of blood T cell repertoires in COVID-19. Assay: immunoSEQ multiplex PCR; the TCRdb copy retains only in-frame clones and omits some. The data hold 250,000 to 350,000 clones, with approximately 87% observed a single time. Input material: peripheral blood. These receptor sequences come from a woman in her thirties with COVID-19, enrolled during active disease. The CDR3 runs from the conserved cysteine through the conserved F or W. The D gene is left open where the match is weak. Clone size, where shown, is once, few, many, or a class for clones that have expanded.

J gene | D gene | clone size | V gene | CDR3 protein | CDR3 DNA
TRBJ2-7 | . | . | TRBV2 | CASRPFGGFDYEQYF | TGTGCCAGCAGGCCTTTCGGGGGATTCGACTACGAGCAGTACTTC
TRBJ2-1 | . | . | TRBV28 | CASSTPAYNEQFF | TGTGCCAGCAGTACCCCGGCCTACAATGAGCAGTTCTTC
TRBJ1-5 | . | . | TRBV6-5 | CASSLYQGQPQHF | TGTGCCAGCAGTCTCTACCAGGGACAGCCCCAGCATTTT
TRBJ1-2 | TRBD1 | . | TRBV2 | CASRRQGASGYTF | TGTGCCAGCAGACGACAGGGGGCGTCTGGCTACACCTTC
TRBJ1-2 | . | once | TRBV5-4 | CASSFDSSYGYTF | TGTGCCAGCAGCTTCGACAGTTCTTATGGCTACACCTTC
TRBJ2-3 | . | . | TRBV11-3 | CASSLSLSTDTQYF | TGTGCCAGCAGCCTGTCACTGTCCACAGATACGCAGTATTTT
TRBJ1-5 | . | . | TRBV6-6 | CASSYFEDSSNQPQHF | TGTGCCAGCAGTTACTTTGAGGACAGTAGCAATCAGCCCCAGCATTTT
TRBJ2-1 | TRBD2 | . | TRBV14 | CASSQDRASGSGMGNEQFF | TGTGCCAGCAGCCAAGATCGGGCGAGCGGGAGTGGTATGGGCAATGAGCAGTTCTTC
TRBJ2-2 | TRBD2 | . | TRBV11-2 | CASSSGLAGAGELFF | TGTGCCAGCAGCTCGGGACTAGCGGGTGCCGGGGAGCTGTTTTTT
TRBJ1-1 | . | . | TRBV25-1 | CASSDQSWTRAFF | TGTGCCAGCAGTGACCAGAGCTGGACAAGAGCTTTCTTT
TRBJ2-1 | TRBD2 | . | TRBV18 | CASSSGLAGDDEQFF | TGTGCCAGCTCATCGGGACTAGCGGGAGACGATGAGCAGTTCTTC
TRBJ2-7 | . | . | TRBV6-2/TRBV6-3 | CASSHSGFSYEQYF | TGTGCCAGCAGTCATAGCGGTTTCTCCTACGAGCAGTACTTC
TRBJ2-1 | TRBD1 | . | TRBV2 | CASRIRDRPTSYNEQFF | TGTGCCAGCAGAATCCGGGACAGGCCAACCTCCTACAATGAGCAGTTCTTC
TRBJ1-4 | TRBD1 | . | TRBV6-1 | CASSAPGQGDEATNEKLFF | TGTGCCAGCAGTGCCCCTGGACAGGGGGATGAGGCAACTAATGAAAAACTGTTTTTT
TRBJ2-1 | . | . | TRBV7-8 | CASRLASGVLYNEQFF | TGTGCCAGCAGATTAGCGTCGGGGGTTCTTTACAATGAGCAGTTCTTC
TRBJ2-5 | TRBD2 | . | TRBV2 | CASSELAGAGETQYF | TGTGCCAGCAGTGAGCTAGCGGGAGCGGGTGAGACCCAGTACTTC
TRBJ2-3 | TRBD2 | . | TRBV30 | CAWRSAGRTDTQYF | TGTGCCTGGAGGTCAGCGGGGCGCACAGATACGCAGTATTTT
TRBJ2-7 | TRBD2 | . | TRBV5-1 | CASSLGYSSGSYEQYF | TGCGCCAGCAGCTTGGGCTATTCTAGCGGCTCCTACGAGCAGTACTTC
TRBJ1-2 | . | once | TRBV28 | CASSSQGNGYTF | TGTGCCAGCAGTTCGCAGGGGAATGGCTACACCTTC
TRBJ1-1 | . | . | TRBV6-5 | CASSRRVETEAFF | TGTGCCAGCAGCCGCCGGGTCGAAACTGAAGCTTTCTTT
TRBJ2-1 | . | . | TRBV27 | CASSLRATNRVLAPNEQFF | TGTGCCAGCAGTTTAAGGGCCACTAACAGGGTACTAGCGCCCAATGAGCAGTTCTTC
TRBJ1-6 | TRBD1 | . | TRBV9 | CASSMGQGRVGNSPLHF | TGTGCCAGCAGCATGGGACAGGGCCGGGTTGGGAATTCACCCCTCCACTTT
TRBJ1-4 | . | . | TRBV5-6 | CASSSRAHEKLFF | TGTGCCAGCAGCTCCAGGGCCCACGAAAAACTGTTTTTT
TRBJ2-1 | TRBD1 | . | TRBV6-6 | CASQNRGLYNEQFF | TGTGCCAGCCAGAACAGGGGGCTCTACAATGAGCAGTTCTTC
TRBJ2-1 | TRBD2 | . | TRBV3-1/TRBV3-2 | CASSQVLGTSGSTEDEQFF | TGTGCCAGCAGCCAAGTCCTTGGTACTAGCGGGAGTACGGAGGATGAGCAGTTCTTC
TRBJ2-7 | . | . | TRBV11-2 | CASSPRSSYEQYF | TGTGCCAGCAGCCCCCGTAGTTCTTACGAGCAGTACTTC
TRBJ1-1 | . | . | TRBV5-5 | CASTAGRNTEAFF | TGTGCCAGCACCGCGGGGAGGAACACTGAAGCTTTCTTT
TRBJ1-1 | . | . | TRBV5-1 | CASSLGDDTEAFF | TGCGCCAGCAGCTTGGGCGATGACACTGAAGCTTTCTTT
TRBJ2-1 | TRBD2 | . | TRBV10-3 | CAISESPLAGGSAYNEQFF | TGTGCCATCAGTGAGTCCCCGCTAGCGGGAGGGTCGGCCTACAATGAGCAGTTCTTC
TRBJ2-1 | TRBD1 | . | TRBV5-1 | CASSSATGTYNEQFF | TGCGCCAGCAGCTCAGCGACAGGGACATACAATGAGCAGTTCTTC
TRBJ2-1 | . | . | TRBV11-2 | CASRASFEQFF | TGTGCCAGCAGGGCATCTTTTGAGCAGTTCTTC
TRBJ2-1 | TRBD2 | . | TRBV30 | CAWNLRTSGSNEQFF | TGTGCCTGGAATCTAAGGACTAGCGGGAGCAATGAGCAGTTCTTC